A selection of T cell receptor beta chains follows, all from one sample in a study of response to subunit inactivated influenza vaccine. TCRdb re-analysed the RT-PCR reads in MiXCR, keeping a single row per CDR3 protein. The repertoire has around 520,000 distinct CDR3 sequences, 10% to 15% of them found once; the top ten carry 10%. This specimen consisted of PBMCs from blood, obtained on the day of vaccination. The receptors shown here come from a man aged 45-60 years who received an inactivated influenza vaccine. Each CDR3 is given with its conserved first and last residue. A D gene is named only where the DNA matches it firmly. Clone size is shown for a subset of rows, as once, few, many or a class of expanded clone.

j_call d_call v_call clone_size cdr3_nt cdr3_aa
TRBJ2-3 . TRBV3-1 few TGTGCCAGCACCCTCACCCTGGCCGGCGGTAGCACAGATACGCAGTATTTT CASTLTLAGGSTDTQYF
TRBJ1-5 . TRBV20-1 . TGCAGTGCCACTGACGGTGATCAGCCCCAGCATTTT CSATDGDQPQHF
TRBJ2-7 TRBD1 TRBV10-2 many TGCGCCAGCAGTAATACTCCCGGGACAGGGGGGAAAGGGCAGTACTTC CASSNTPGTGGKGQYF
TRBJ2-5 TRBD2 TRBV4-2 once TGTGCCAGCAGCCAAGACCCCCTAGCGGGAGTTGAGGAGACCCAGTACTTC CASSQDPLAGVEETQYF
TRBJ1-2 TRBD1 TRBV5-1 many TGCGCCAGCAGATTCTCAACCGGGACAGCAAACTATGGCTACACCTTC CASRFSTGTANYGYTF
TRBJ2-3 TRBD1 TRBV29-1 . TGCAGCGTTGAGTGGACAGGGGACCATTCCACAGATACGCAGTATTTT CSVEWTGDHSTDTQYF
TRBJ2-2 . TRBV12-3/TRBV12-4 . TGTGCCACAGCTGTGGGGGGCACCGGGGAGCTGTTTTTT CATAVGGTGELFF
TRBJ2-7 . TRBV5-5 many TGTGCCAGCAGGCCCGACCCAGGTCCCTACGAGCAGTACTTC CASRPDPGPYEQYF
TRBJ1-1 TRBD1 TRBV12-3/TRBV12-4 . TGTGCCAGCAGTCTTGGGACAGGGGGCGGGGTCACTGAAGCTTTCTTT CASSLGTGGGVTEAFF
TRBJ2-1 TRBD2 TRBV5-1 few TGCGCCAGCAGCTCCCGCGGCGGGAGGCAAACCTCCTACAATGAGCAGTTCTTC CASSSRGGRQTSYNEQFF
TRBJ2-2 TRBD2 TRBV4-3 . TGCGCCAGCAGCCAAGATGCGGGAGCGGGAGGGCCCCGGGAGCTGTTTTTT CASSQDAGAGGPRELFF
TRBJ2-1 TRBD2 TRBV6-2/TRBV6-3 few TGTGCCAGCAGTAATCTAGCGGGGGCGTACAATGAGCAGTTCTTC CASSNLAGAYNEQFF
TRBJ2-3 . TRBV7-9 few TGTGCCAGCAGCTTAGGACGGGTCCTGGCCGGCGCAGATACGCAGTATTTT CASSLGRVLAGADTQYF
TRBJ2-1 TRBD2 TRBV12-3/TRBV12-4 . TGTACCAGCAGTCGGGACATAGCGGGAGGGCCCGACAATGAGCAGTTCTTC CTSSRDIAGGPDNEQFF
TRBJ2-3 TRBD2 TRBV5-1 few TGCGCCAGCAGCTTGGTGGCGGGAGGGCCATCAGATACGCAGTATTTT CASSLVAGGPSDTQYF
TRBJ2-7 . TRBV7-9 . TGTGCCAGCAGTCGGGGCCCAATATACGAGCAGTACTTC CASSRGPIYEQYF
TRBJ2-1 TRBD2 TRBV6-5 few TGTGCCAGCAGTATACTAGCGGGAGGGTACTCCCTGTACAATGAGCAGTTCTTC CASSILAGGYSLYNEQFF
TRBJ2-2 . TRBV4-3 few TGCGCCAGCAGCCAAAATTCTCGGACAGTTAACACCGGGGAGCTGTTTTTT CASSQNSRTVNTGELFF
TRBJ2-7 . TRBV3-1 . TGTGCCAGCAGCCAAGTTCTAAGGACTCGAGGGGTCGAGCAGTACTTC CASSQVLRTRGVEQYF
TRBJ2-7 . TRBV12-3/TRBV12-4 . TGTGCCAGCAGGGAACGACAGGAAGAGCAGTACTTC CASRERQEEQYF
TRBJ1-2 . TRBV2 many TGTGCCAGCAAATCGGACAGATCTAACTATGGCTACACCTTC CASKSDRSNYGYTF
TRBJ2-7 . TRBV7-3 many TGTGCCAGCAGCCCGGGACACTCCTCCTACGAGCAGTACTTC CASSPGHSSYEQYF
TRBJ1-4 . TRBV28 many TGTGCCAGCAGGTTCTCTAATGAAAAACTGTTTTTT CASRFSNEKLFF
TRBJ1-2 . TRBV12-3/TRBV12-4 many TGTGCCAGCAGTTTTGGGGTCTATGGCTACACCTTC CASSFGVYGYTF
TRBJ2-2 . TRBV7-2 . TGTGCCAGCAGCTTAGTTACGACCGGGGAGCTGTTTTTT CASSLVTTGELFF
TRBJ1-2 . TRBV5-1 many TGCGCCAGCAGCTTGGGATCCCGACCCACGATGACTAGAGGCTACACCTTC CASSLGSRPTMTRGYTF
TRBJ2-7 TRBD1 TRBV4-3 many TGCGCCAGCAGCCAAGATCCGTACGGGACAGGGAATTCCTACGAGCAGTACTTC CASSQDPYGTGNSYEQYF
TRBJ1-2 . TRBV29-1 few TGCAGCGTTGATATTCCCCCCCGGGGCTACACCTTC CSVDIPPRGYTF
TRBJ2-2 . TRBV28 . TGTGCCAGCAGTTTGAGGTCCAGGGTCCTCACCGGGGAGCTGTTTTTT CASSLRSRVLTGELFF
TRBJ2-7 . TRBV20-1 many TGCAGTGCTAGAGTAAGCTCCTACGAGCAGTACTTC CSARVSSYEQYF
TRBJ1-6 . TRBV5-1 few TGCGCCAGCAGCAATACCTCACCGGTGCCACAAATATCTTCACCCCTCCACTTT CASSNTSPVPQISSPLHF
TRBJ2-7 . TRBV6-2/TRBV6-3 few TGTGCCAGCAGTTACAGGGGAACGAAGGTCTACGAGCAGTACTTC CASSYRGTKVYEQYF
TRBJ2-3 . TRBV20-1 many TGCAGTGCTAGGGGGCGGTACACAGATACGCAGTATTTT CSARGRYTDTQYF
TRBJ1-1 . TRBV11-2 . TGTGCCAGCAGCATGTCCACGCGGAACACTGAAGCTTTCTTT CASSMSTRNTEAFF
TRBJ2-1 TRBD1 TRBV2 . TGTGCCAGCAGTGAAGGCCAGGGGGCGTTGGTTGAGCAGTTCTTC CASSEGQGALVEQFF
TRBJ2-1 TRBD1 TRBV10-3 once TGTGCCATCAAGGAAGGGGGCGTCTCCTACAATGAGCAGTTCTTC CAIKEGGVSYNEQFF
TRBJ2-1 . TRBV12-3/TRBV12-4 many TGTGCCAGCAAAAGATTCAATGAGCAGTTCTTC CASKRFNEQFF
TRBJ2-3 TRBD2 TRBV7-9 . TGTGCCAGCAGCGGACTAGCGGGACCCACAGATACGCAGTATTTT CASSGLAGPTDTQYF
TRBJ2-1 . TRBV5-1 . TGCGCCAGCAGCTTGTGGGGATCTGGTAATGAGCAGTTCTTC CASSLWGSGNEQFF
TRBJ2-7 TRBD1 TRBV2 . TGTGCCACCCAGACAGGGGAGCCCTACGAGCAGTACTTC CATQTGEPYEQYF
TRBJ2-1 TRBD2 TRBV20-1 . TGCAGTGCTAGGAGGCGGGAGGTCTACAATGAGCAGTTCTTC CSARRREVYNEQFF
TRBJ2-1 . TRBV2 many TGTGCCAGCAGTGCTCAGGTCTACAATGAGCAGTTCTTC CASSAQVYNEQFF
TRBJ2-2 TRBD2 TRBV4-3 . TGCGCCAGCAGCCGAAAGCTACTAGCGGGAGGGGAGACCGGGGAGCTGTTTTTT CASSRKLLAGGETGELFF
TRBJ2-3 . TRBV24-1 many TGTGCCACCAGTGATTCCGGGACTCTCGGCACAGATACGCAGTATTTT CATSDSGTLGTDTQYF
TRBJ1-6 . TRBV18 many TGTGCCAGCTCACCAGATAATTCACCCCTCCACTTT CASSPDNSPLHF
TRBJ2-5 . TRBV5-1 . TGCGCCAGCAGCTCCGGACAGACCGCTGGGGACCAGTACTTC CASSSGQTAGDQYF
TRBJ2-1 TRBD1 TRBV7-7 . TGTGCTAGCAGCGACAAGACAGGGGTCAATGAGCAGTTCTTC CASSDKTGVNEQFF
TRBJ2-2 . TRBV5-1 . TGCGCCAGCAGCCCCCCCCCGGACGGGGAGCTGTTTTTT CASSPPPDGELFF
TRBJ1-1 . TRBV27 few TGTGCCAGCAGCCCGTGGGGGGGTACTGAAGCTTTCTTT CASSPWGGTEAFF
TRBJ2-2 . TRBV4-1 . TGCGCCAGCAGCCAAGTCCAGTACACCGGGGAGCTGTTTTTT CASSQVQYTGELFF
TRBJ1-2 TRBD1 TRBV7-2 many TGTGCCAGCAGCTCGGGACAGGGCGGTGGCTACACCTTC CASSSGQGGGYTF
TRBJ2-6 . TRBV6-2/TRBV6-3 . TGTGCCAGCAGTTCCCCTTTACTTGGAACCCCGCACTCTGGGGCCAACGTCCTGACTTTC CASSSPLLGTPHSGANVLTF
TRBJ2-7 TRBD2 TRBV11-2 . TGTGCCAGCAGCCGGGGACTAGCGGCGGGCTACGAGCAGTACTTC CASSRGLAAGYEQYF
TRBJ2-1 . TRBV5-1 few TGCGCCAGCAGACGGACCGGGCCAGACCTAGGAAGCGCGCAGTTCTTC CASRRTGPDLGSAQFF
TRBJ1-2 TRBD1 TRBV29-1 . TGCAGCGAGTTAACAGGGGACTATGGCTACACCTTC CSELTGDYGYTF
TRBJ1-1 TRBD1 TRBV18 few TGTGCCAGCTCACCGGGGACAGGATCTCTGAACACTGAAGCTTTCTTT CASSPGTGSLNTEAFF
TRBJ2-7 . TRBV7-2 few TGTGCCAGCAGCTTAGAAGTCAGCTACGAGCAGTACTTC CASSLEVSYEQYF
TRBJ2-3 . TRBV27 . TGTGCCAGCAGGCGATTAGCGGAGTCAGATACGCAGTATTTT CASRRLAESDTQYF
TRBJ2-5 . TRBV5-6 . TGTGCCAGCAGCTCGGGACTTTCAGAAGAGACCCAGTACTTC CASSSGLSEETQYF
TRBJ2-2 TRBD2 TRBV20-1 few TGCAGTGCTAGAGGGCCGAAGACTAGCGGGGGTCAGAACACCGGGGAGCTGTTTTTT CSARGPKTSGGQNTGELFF